This T cell receptor (beta chain) emerged from a study of blood T cell repertoires in COVID-19. Study-level background: COVID-19 samples collected from the United States, Italy and Spain covered acute and convalescent phases. Sources were T cells, B-cell-depleted T cells, or PBMCs; the material itself was cDNA or gDNA.

Germline values: CDR1 SGHTA, CDR2 FQGNSA. The CDR3 totals 13 residues. The V gene lost 2 bases and the J gene lost 6 bases, with 11 bases spanning the gap. This clone was observed a few times. In the authors' methods: Reference gene primer amplification gave nucleated cell count estimates. The assay was immunoSEQ multiplex PCR, and TCRdb's table has in-frame clones only and misses some. The V and J calls and clone size come from that table; D and trimming were worked out from the DNA. The sample holds about 36,000 clones, approximately 90% seen once. The TCR originated in an older man with acute or convalescent COVID-19. Sequencing was done on a sample of peripheral blood. The chain is built from TRBV7-2 and TRBJ2-7; TRBD1 might be the D (5 bases). This chain's CDR3 is CASSLHLGREQYF. The CDR3 DNA reads TGTGCCAGCAGCTTACACTTGGGGCGCGAGCAGTACTTC.